Sequencing of this T cell receptor beta chain was carried out in a study of T cell responses to AZD1222 COVID-19 vaccine. General observations from the study: None of the repertoires were sampled until the peak T cell response had passed. Most donors were white British and more were female, and clonal diversity was possibly underestimated. Two AZD1222 doses significantly raised spike-specific TCR breadth and depth over controls.

Using immunoSEQ multiplex PCR, the repertoire was profiled, and TCRdb retains in-frame clones only, with some absent. The data contain fewer than 130,000 clones, about nine tenths of them singletons. J lost 4 bases, V lost 8 bases, and 6 bases had no gene match. Germline lookup yields CDR1 LGHNT and CDR2 FRNRAP. This CDR3 is 14 amino acids long. Comment on this clone: Its antigen is undetermined.

The rearrangement links TRBV12-5 to TRBJ1-5; 9 bases match TRBD1. The TCR sequence derives from an adult who received the AZD1222 COVID-19 vaccine. The sample was peripheral blood, taken 28 days after the second AZD1222 dose. The DNA of the CDR3 is TGTGCTAGTTCCGTGACAGGGGGTAATCAGCCCCAGCATTTT. This translates into CASSVTGGNQPQHF. Using reference TRBV12-5 and TRBJ1-5 for the parts outside the CDR3, the full variable domain is DARVTQTPRHKVTEMGQEVTMRCQPILGHNTVFWYRQTMMQGLELLAYFRNRAPLDDSGMPKDRFSAEMPDATLATLKIQPSEPRDSAVYFCASSVTGGNQPQHFGDGTRLSIL.